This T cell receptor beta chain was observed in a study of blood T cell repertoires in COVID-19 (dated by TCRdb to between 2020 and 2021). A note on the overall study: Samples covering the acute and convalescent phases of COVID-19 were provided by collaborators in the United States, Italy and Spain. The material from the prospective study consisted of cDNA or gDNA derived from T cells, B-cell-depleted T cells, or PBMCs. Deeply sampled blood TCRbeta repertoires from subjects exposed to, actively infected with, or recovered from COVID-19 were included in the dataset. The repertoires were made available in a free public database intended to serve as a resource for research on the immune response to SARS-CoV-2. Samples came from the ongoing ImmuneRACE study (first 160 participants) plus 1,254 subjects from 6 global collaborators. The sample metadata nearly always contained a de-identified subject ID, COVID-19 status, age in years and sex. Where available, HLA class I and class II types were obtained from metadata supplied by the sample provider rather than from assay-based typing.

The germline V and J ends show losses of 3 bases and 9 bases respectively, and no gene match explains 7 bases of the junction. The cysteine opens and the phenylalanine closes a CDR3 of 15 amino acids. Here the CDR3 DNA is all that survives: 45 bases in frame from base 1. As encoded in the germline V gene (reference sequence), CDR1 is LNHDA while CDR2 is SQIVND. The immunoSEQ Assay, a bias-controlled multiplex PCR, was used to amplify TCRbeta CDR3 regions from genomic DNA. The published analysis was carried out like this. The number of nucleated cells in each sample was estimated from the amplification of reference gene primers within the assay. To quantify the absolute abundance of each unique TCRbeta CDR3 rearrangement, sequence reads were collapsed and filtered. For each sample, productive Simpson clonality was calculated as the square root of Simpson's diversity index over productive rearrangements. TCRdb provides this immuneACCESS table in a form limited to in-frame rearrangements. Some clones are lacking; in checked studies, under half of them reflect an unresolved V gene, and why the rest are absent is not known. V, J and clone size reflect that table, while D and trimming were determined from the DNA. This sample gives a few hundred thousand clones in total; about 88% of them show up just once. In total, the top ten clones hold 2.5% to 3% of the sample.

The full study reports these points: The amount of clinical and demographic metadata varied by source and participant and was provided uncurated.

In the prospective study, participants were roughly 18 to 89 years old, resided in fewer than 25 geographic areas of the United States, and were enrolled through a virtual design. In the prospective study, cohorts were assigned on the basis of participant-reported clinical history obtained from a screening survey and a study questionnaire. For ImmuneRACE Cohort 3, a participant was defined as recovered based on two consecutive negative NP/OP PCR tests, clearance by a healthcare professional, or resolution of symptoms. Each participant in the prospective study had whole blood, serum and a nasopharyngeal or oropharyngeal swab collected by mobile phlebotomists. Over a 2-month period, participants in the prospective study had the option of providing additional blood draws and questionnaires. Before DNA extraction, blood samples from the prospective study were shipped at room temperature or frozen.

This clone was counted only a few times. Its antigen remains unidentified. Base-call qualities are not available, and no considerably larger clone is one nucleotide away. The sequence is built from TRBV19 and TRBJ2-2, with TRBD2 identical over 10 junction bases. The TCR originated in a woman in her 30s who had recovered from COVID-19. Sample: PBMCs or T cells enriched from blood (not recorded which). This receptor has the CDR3 CASSIVASGSRELFF. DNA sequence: TGTGCCAGTAGTATTGTGGCTAGCGGGAGCCGGGAGCTGTTTTTT.